What follows are 19 T cell receptor beta chains derived from one specimen sequenced in a study of blood T cells in healthy people across ages. A second roughly 6 to 12 cycle PCR used barcoded and J-beta primers. MiXCR was run by TCRdb on the 5' RACE reads, yielding one entry per CDR3 protein. The sample lists about 1,500,000 distinct CDR3 sequences; roughly 40% were seen once. Sequences were obtained from blood. The receptors stem from a woman between 18 and 30 years old in good health.

The chain couples TRBV9 to TRBJ2-3; D uncertain. The germline CDR1 and CDR2 sequences are SGDLS and YYNGEE. Trimming removed 3 bases from V and 2 bases from J, with 7 bases in between. This CDR3 region has 13 residues. The CDR3 here is CASSAPLTDTQYF. CDR3 DNA: TGTGCCAGCAGCGCCCCCCTCACAGATACGCAGTATTTT.

This clonotype was found a few times. The chain recombines TRBV2 with TRBJ1-2; D is undetermined. Per germline, CDR1 SNHLY and CDR2 FYNNEI. The CDR3 is made up of 13 amino acids. Trimming shortened V by 7 bases and J by 1 base, and 10 bases separated the two germline ends. CDR3 DNA sequence: TGTGCCAGCAAGGGTCCGGGTAACTATGGCTACACCTTC. Translated, it gives CASKGPGNYGYTF.

CDR3 sequence: CASSDVGGGGNEKLFF. The CDR3 coding sequence is TGTGCCAGCAGTGATGTAGGGGGCGGCGGTAATGAAAAACTGTTTTTT. The chain employs TRBV2 and TRBJ1-4, with 7 bases lining up with TRBD1. Germline values: CDR1 SNHLY, CDR2 FYNNEI. The CDR3 runs 16 residues. V lost 3 bases, J lost 4 bases, and 8 bases stayed unmatched.

This chain connects TRBV11-2 to TRBJ2-5, with D maybe TRBD1 (6 bases). The germline gives CDR1 SGHAT, CDR2 FQNNGV. The CDR3 consists of 13 residues. The germline V and J ends were trimmed by 3 bases and 4 bases, with 9 bases remaining between them. The CDR3 DNA reads TGTGCCAGCAGCTTCAGGGGAGCAGAGACCCAGTACTTC. Protein product: CASSFRGAETQYF.

This clonotype was seen a few times. The V and J genes are TRBV4-1 and TRBJ1-4; no clear D. The V gene's germline CDR1 is MGHRA and CDR2 YSYEKL. Trimming took off 2 bases at V and 7 bases at J, with 5 bases between the two ends. The length of the CDR3 is 12 residues. The CDR3 region has the DNA TGCGCCAGCAGCCAACTCACTGAAAAACTGTTTTTT. It specifies CASSQLTEKLFF.

The CDR3 here is CASSVGKGFSYNEQFF. DNA for the CDR3: TGTGCCAGCAGTGTCGGCAAGGGGTTCTCCTACAATGAGCAGTTCTTC. This rearrangement joins TRBV27 to TRBJ2-1; D perhaps matches TRBD1 (5 bases). The V gene's germline CDR1 is MNHEY and CDR2 SMNVEV (reference sequence). The germline V and J ends were trimmed by 5 bases and 0 bases, with 14 bases remaining between them. This CDR3 is 16 amino acids long.

J is TRBJ2-3 and V is TRBV5-1, with D possibly TRBD2 on 6 matching bases. CDR3 length: 15 amino acids. Germline assignment: CDR1 SGHRS and CDR2 YFSETQ. V lost 0 bases, J lost 2 bases, and 10 bases lay in between. This CDR3 reads CASSLGGTVTDTQYF. Here the CDR3 DNA reads TGCGCCAGCAGCTTGGGCGGGACGGTCACAGATACGCAGTATTTT.

The chain is built from TRBV20-1 and TRBJ1-6; D gene unclear. The CDR3 sequence is 12 residues long. CDR1 and CDR2 (germline): DFQATT, SNEGSKA (reference sequence). Trimming left V 3 bases short and J 7 bases short, with 7 bases between. The CDR3 loop reads CSASKQNSPLHF. The CDR3, as DNA: TGCAGTGCTAGTAAACAGAATTCACCCCTCCACTTT.

The genes are TRBV27 and TRBJ1-1, with D tentatively TRBD1 (5 bases). CDR1 and CDR2 (germline): MNHEY, SMNVEV (reference sequence). This CDR3 is 13 amino acids long. V was shortened by 5 bases and J by 4 bases, with 11 bases between the two germline ends. The CDR3 nucleotides are TGTGCCAGCAGTGTGAGACAGAGCACTGAAGCTTTCTTT. This sequence encodes CASSVRQSTEAFF.

This clonotype has only a few counts. The chain uses TRBV6-6 and TRBJ2-7, with D possibly being TRBD2 (6 bases). V lost 0 bases and J 6 bases, leaving 18 bases between the germline ends. The germline CDR1 and CDR2 sequences are MNHNY and SVGAGI (reference sequence). This CDR3 contains 16 residues. DNA for the CDR3: TGTGCCAGCAGTTACTCGACTGGTCAGGGAGGTGGCGAGCAGTACTTC. Its translation is CASSYSTGQGGGEQYF.

The rearrangement links TRBV30 to TRBJ2-7; D possibly corresponds to TRBD1 (7 bases). This CDR3 contains 11 residues. Trimming removed 5 bases at V and 6 bases at J, with 11 bases between. Germline CDR1 is GTSNPN and CDR2 is SVGIG (reference sequence). The CDR3 DNA sequence: TGTGCCTGGGACCAGGGGGGCGAGCAGTACTTC. It yields the protein CAWDQGGEQYF.

The chain joins TRBV4-1 to TRBJ1-1; D uncertain. Germline V gene data show CDR1 as MGHRA and CDR2 as YSYEKL. Trimming cost V 0 bases and J 7 bases, with 9 bases left between them. The CDR3 is 13 residues long. This CDR3 is CASSQESPGEAFF. CDR3 in DNA: TGCGCCAGCAGCCAAGAGAGCCCGGGTGAAGCTTTCTTT.

This clonotype was observed once. The chain joins TRBV29-1 to TRBJ2-5, with unresolved D. CDR1 and CDR2 from the germline V gene are SQVTM and ANQGSEA. The CDR3 runs 10 residues. Here the CDR3 reads CRGYQETQYF. The CDR3 DNA follows: TGCCGCGGCTACCAAGAGACCCAGTACTTC.

The V and J genes are TRBV3-1 and TRBJ1-1; 10 bases agree with TRBD1. J lost 5 bases, V lost 6 bases, and 9 bases had no gene match. Germline-derived CDR1 and CDR2 are LGHDT and YNNKEL (reference sequence). The CDR3 consists of 15 residues. CDR3 coding DNA: TGTGCCAGCAGTCATGTGGGACAGGGGAAGACTGAAGCTTTCTTT. It yields the protein CASSHVGQGKTEAFF.

The J gene is TRBJ1-1, the V gene TRBV7-2; D perhaps matches TRBD1 (6 bases). Germline V gives CDR1 SGHTA, CDR2 FQGNSA. This CDR3 comprises 15 residues. Trimming pared 6 bases from V and 1 base from J, leaving 15 bases between. This chain's CDR3 is CASRLMGRGNTEAFF. The DNA of the CDR3 is TGTGCCAGCAGGCTCATGGGCAGGGGGAACACTGAAGCTTTCTTT.

This clonotype showed up just a few times. The chain uses TRBV20-1 and TRBJ2-1; D might be TRBD1 or TRBD2, each matching 5 bases. The tail of the sequence fits TRBJ2-7 better, so the J call may be wrong. CDR1 is DFQATT and CDR2 is SNEGSKA in the germline V gene (reference sequence). The CDR3 sequence is 14 residues long. The CDR3 loop is CSANPGTTYNEQYF. CDR3 bases: TGCAGTGCTAATCCCGGGACCACCTACAATGAGCAGTACTTC.

This clonotype was counted only a few times. The J gene is TRBJ2-1, the V gene TRBV20-1; 10 positions match TRBD2. Trimming cost V 0 bases and J 7 bases; bases outside gene matches: 6. CDR1 is DFQATT, CDR2 SNEGSKA, per germline (reference sequence). The length of the CDR3 is 15 residues. The CDR3 here is CSARDSGGPGNEQFF. The CDR3 DNA is TGCAGTGCTAGAGATAGCGGGGGGCCGGGGAATGAGCAGTTCTTC.

V usage is TRBV5-5 and J usage is TRBJ1-2, with 7 bases that match TRBD1. J was trimmed by 8 bases and V by 2 bases; bases with no gene match: 12. The CDR3 runs to 15 residues. CDR1 is SGHKS, CDR2 YYEKEE, per germline (reference sequence). The CDR3 region has the DNA TGTGCCAGCAGCTTAGAGGTGACAGGGAGCAGGGGCTACACCTTC. Translated, it gives CASSLEVTGSRGYTF. Full variable domain (missing parts from reference TRBV5-5 and TRBJ1-2): DAGVTQSPTHLIKTRGQQVTLRCSPISGHKSVSWYQQVLGQGPQFIFQYYEKEERGRGNFPDRFSARQFPNYSSELNVNALLLGDSALYLCASSLEVTGSRGYTFGSGTRLTVV.

The rearrangement joins TRBV10-3 to TRBJ2-3, with 11 positions matching TRBD1. V gave up 0 bases and J gave up 3 bases; unmatched junction bases: 5. The CDR3 is made up of 17 amino acids. Germline CDR1 is ENHRY and CDR2 is SYGVKD. The CDR3: CAISESSGQGATDTQYF. Here the CDR3 DNA reads TGTGCCATCAGTGAGTCTTCCGGACAGGGGGCTACAGATACGCAGTATTTT.